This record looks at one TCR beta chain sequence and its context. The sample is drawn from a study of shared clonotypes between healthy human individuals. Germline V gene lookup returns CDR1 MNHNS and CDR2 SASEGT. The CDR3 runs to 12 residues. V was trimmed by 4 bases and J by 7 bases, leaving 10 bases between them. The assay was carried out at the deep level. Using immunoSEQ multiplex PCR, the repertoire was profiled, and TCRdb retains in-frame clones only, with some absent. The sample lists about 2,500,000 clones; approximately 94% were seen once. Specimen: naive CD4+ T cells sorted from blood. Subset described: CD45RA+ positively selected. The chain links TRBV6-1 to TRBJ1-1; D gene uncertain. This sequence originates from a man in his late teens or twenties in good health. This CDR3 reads CASSVKGVEAFF. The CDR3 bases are TGTGCCAGCAGTGTGAAGGGAGTTGAAGCTTTCTTT.